Listed below are T cell receptor beta chains from one sample, sequenced in a study of T cell responses to AZD1222 COVID-19 vaccine. Using immunoSEQ multiplex PCR, the repertoire was profiled, and TCRdb retains in-frame clones only, with some absent. The sample includes under 80,000 clones, roughly 78% of them seen just once. The specimen was peripheral blood, collected on day 0 of MenACWY control vaccination. The receptors stem from an adult in good health. The CDR3 runs from the conserved cysteine through the conserved F or W. Each record gives: CDR3 protein, CDR3 DNA, V gene, J gene, clone size, D gene. A D gene is named only where the DNA matches it firmly. A row's size may be missing; if present it is once, few, many or a size class.

CASTEGGTTEAFF	TGCGCCAGCACCGAGGGGGGTACGACTGAAGCTTTCTTT	TRBV5-1	TRBJ1-1	once	.
CASSPVGTGANVLTF	TGTGCCAGCTCACCCGTGGGAACTGGGGCCAACGTCCTGACTTTC	TRBV18	TRBJ2-6	.	.
CASRPAGHSNQPQHF	TGTGCCAGCAGGCCGGCAGGGCATAGCAATCAGCCCCAGCATTTT	TRBV28	TRBJ1-5	.	.
CASRLSSPLHF	TGTGCAAGTCGCTTAAGTTCACCCCTCCACTTT	TRBV12-2	TRBJ1-6	once	.
CASSSSGNEQFF	TGTGCCAGTAGCAGTTCAGGGAATGAGCAGTTCTTC	TRBV19	TRBJ2-1	.	.
CATSGSSSYNEQFF	TGTGCCACCAGCGGTTCGAGCTCCTACAATGAGCAGTTCTTC	TRBV15	TRBJ2-1	.	.
CSASVWAPGGYTF	TGCAGTGCTAGTGTGTGGGCGCCGGGAGGCTACACCTTC	TRBV20-1	TRBJ1-2	.	.
CSVTGGTEAFF	TGCAGCGTCACTGGGGGTACTGAAGCTTTCTTT	TRBV29-1	TRBJ1-1	once	.
CAWGPRSGELFF	TGTGCCTGGGGGCCCAGGAGCGGGGAGCTGTTTTTT	TRBV30	TRBJ2-2	once	.
CASSQDGSGTNSPLHF	TGCGCCAGCAGCCAAGACGGGTCTGGAACTAATTCACCCCTCCACTTT	TRBV5-1	TRBJ1-6	once	.
CASSEDRQVNQPQHF	TGTGCCAGCAGTGAAGATAGACAGGTTAATCAGCCCCAGCATTTT	TRBV2	TRBJ1-5	.	.
CASSQPFTLVDTEAFF	TGCGCCAGCAGCCAACCATTTACTTTAGTTGACACTGAAGCTTTCTTT	TRBV4-1	TRBJ1-1	medium-sized	.
CSVEKGEGTEAFF	TGCAGCGTTGAAAAGGGGGAGGGCACTGAAGCTTTCTTT	TRBV29-1	TRBJ1-1	few	.
CASSSAVLASNEQFF	TGTGCCAGCTCATCCGCCGTTTTGGCCTCCAATGAGCAGTTCTTC	TRBV18	TRBJ2-1	.	.
CASSISGLIGGYTF	TGTGCCAGTAGTATAAGCGGGCTCATTGGTGGCTACACCTTC	TRBV19	TRBJ1-2	.	.
CASSPGVAEYEQYF	TGCGCCAGCAGCCCCGGGGTAGCGGAGTACGAGCAGTACTTC	TRBV5-1	TRBJ2-7	once	.
CASSQRLAGDTDTQYF	TGCGCCAGCAGCCAAAGACTAGCGGGGGACACAGATACGCAGTATTTT	TRBV4-1	TRBJ2-3	.	TRBD2
CASSRDSGMQGYTF	TGTGCCAGCAGCCGGGACTCAGGGATGCAAGGCTACACCTTC	TRBV2	TRBJ1-2	.	.
CASARVPQETQYF	TGTGCCAGCGCACGAGTCCCCCAAGAGACCCAGTACTTC	TRBV3-1/TRBV3-2	TRBJ2-5	.	.
CASSLSLTDRAAYGYTF	TGTGCCAGCAGTTTATCCCTCACAGACAGGGCGGCCTATGGCTACACCTTC	TRBV28	TRBJ1-2	.	TRBD1
CASSEPLGTNEKLFF	TGTGCCAGCAGTGAACCCCTGGGGACTAATGAAAAACTGTTTTTT	TRBV2	TRBJ1-4	.	.
CASSFEHSGRAIDTQYF	TGTGCCAGCAGCTTCGAGCACAGTGGGAGGGCCATAGATACGCAGTATTTT	TRBV5-5	TRBJ2-3	.	TRBD2
CASSPWHRRGRRGYTF	TGTGCCAGCAGTCCTTGGCATAGAAGGGGGCGCCGGGGCTACACCTTC	TRBV27	TRBJ1-2	.	TRBD1
CASRYGGALETQYF	TGTGCCAGCAGATACGGAGGGGCCCTGGAGACCCAGTACTTC	TRBV28	TRBJ2-5	.	.
CASSQDWSLREKLFF	TGCGCCAGCAGCCAAGATTGGTCTCTCCGTGAAAAACTGTTTTTT	TRBV4-1	TRBJ1-4	.	.
CASSLGGLAAYEQYF	TGTGCCAGCAGTTTAGGGGGACTAGCGGCCTACGAGCAGTACTTC	TRBV28	TRBJ2-7	.	TRBD2
CASSLLGVPGSGEQYF	TGTGCCAGCAGTTTACTCGGGGTTCCTGGGTCTGGAGAGCAGTACTTC	TRBV27	TRBJ2-7	.	.
CASRSGGSWNSPLHF	TGTGCCAGCAGGTCAGGGGGCTCTTGGAATTCACCCCTCCACTTT	TRBV6-5	TRBJ1-6	.	TRBD1
CASSQRTEGEAFF	TGCGCCAGCAGCCAACGGACAGAAGGTGAAGCTTTCTTT	TRBV4-1	TRBJ1-1	.	.
CAISEVRAASGRTEAFF	TGTGCCATCAGTGAAGTACGGGCAGCATCGGGGAGGACTGAAGCTTTCTTT	TRBV10-3	TRBJ1-1	.	.
CASSIDRPPYNEQFF	TGCGCCAGCAGCATCGACAGGCCCCCCTACAATGAGCAGTTCTTC	TRBV5-1	TRBJ2-1	.	.
CASSQRGANEQFF	TGCGCCAGCAGCCAACGGGGGGCCAATGAGCAGTTCTTC	TRBV4-3	TRBJ2-1	.	.
CASSYSSQGNEQFF	TGTGCCAGCAGTTACTCGAGCCAGGGAAATGAGCAGTTCTTC	TRBV6-5	TRBJ2-1	.	.
CATSNPSGMNEQFF	TGTGCCACCAGTAACCCTAGCGGGATGAATGAGCAGTTCTTC	TRBV15	TRBJ2-1	once	TRBD2
CASSRRQGSPYGYTF	TGTGCCAGCAGCCGGAGACAGGGGTCTCCCTATGGCTACACCTTC	TRBV3-1/TRBV3-2	TRBJ1-2	.	TRBD1
CASSRKGHEAFF	TGTGCCAGTAGTAGGAAGGGCCACGAAGCTTTCTTT	TRBV19	TRBJ1-1	once	.
CASSLAGDGYTF	TGCGCCAGCAGCTTGGCCGGAGACGGCTACACCTTC	TRBV5-1	TRBJ1-2	.	.
CASSSPYRARGNYGYTF	TGTGCCAGCAGCTCGCCTTATCGGGCCAGGGGAAACTATGGCTACACCTTC	TRBV11-2	TRBJ1-2	.	.
CASSLGGNTIYF	TGTGCCAGCAGTTTGGGAGGAAACACCATATATTTT	TRBV12-3/TRBV12-4	TRBJ1-3	.	.
CASSPGGEGYGYTF	TGTGCCAGCAGCCCCGGAGGGGAAGGCTATGGCTACACCTTC	TRBV4-2	TRBJ1-2	.	.
CASSQDPQGAYFVGYTF	TGTGCCAGCAGCCAAGATCCGCAGGGAGCATATTTTGTAGGCTACACCTTC	TRBV14	TRBJ1-2	.	.
CASSLDGPWADAEETQYF	TGTGCCAGCAGCTTAGATGGGCCCTGGGCTGACGCGGAAGAGACCCAGTACTTC	TRBV11-3	TRBJ2-5	.	.
CAISDGAYGYTF	TGTGCCATCAGTGACGGCGCTTATGGCTACACCTTC	TRBV10-3	TRBJ1-2	.	.
CAWSATGQGISGYTF	TGTGCCTGGAGTGCCACGGGGCAGGGGATTAGTGGCTACACCTTC	TRBV30	TRBJ1-2	.	.
CASSYSGSSYEQYF	TGTGCCAGCAGTTACTCAGGGAGCTCCTACGAGCAGTACTTC	TRBV6-5	TRBJ2-7	.	.
CASSLLGVEKLFF	TGTGCCAGCAGCTTACTCGGGGTTGAAAAACTGTTTTTT	TRBV13	TRBJ1-4	.	.
CASSNRDGNEQFF	TGTGCCAGCAGTAACAGGGATGGCAATGAGCAGTTCTTC	TRBV3-1/TRBV3-2	TRBJ2-1	once	.
CATSRVRTENTDTQYF	TGTGCCACCAGCAGAGTAAGGACGGAGAACACAGATACGCAGTATTTT	TRBV15	TRBJ2-3	.	.
CASSQGGRGAGELFF	TGTGCCAGCAGCCAGGGGGGGCGAGGTGCCGGGGAGCTGTTTTTT	TRBV7-2	TRBJ2-2	.	.
CASSLVGRTTQETQYF	TGTGCCAGCAGCTTAGTCGGCAGGACAACTCAAGAGACCCAGTACTTC	TRBV7-6	TRBJ2-5	.	.
CASSPSPGAYNEQFF	TGCGCCAGCAGCCCCTCACCCGGGGCCTACAATGAGCAGTTCTTC	TRBV4-3	TRBJ2-1	.	.